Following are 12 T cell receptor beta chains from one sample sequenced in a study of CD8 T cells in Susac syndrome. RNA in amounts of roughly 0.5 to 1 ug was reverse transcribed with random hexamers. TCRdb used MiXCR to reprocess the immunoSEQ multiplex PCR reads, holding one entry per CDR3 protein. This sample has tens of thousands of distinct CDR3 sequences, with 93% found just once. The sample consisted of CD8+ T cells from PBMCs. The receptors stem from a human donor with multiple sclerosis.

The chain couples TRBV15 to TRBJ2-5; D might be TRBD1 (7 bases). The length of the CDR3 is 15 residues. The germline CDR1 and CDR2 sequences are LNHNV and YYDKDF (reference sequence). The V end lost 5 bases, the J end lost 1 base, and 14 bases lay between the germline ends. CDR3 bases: TGTGCCACCAGCCCGGAGGGGGACAGCCAAGAGACCCAGTACTTC. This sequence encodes CATSPEGDSQETQYF.

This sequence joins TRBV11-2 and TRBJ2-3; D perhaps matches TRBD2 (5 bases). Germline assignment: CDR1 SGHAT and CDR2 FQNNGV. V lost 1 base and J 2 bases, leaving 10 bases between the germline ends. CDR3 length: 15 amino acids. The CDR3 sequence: CASSLVTGITDTQYF. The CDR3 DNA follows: TGTGCCAGCAGCTTAGTGACGGGGATCACAGATACGCAGTATTTT.

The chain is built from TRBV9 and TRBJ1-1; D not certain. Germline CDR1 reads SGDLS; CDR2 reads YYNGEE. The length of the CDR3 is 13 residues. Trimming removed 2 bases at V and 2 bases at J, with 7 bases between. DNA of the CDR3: TGTGCCAGCAGCGTCGATCTTAACACTGAAGCTTTCTTT. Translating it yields CASSVDLNTEAFF.

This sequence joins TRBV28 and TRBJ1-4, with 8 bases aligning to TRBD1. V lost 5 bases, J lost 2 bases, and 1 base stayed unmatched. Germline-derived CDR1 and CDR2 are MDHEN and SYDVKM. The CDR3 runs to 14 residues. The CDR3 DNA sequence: TGTGCCAGCAGTGGGGACAGGACTAATGAAAAACTGTTTTTT. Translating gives CASSGDRTNEKLFF.

The CDR3 sequence is CASSLAGAGRQPQHF. CDR3 sequence (DNA): TGTGCCAGCAGCTTAGCAGGGGCAGGGCGTCAGCCCCAGCATTTT. The rearrangement joins TRBV7-9 to TRBJ1-5, with D tentatively TRBD1 (5 bases). Germline CDR1 and CDR2: SEHNR and FQNEAQ (reference sequence). V gave up 0 bases and J gave up 6 bases, with 12 bases separating them. The CDR3 sequence is 15 residues long.

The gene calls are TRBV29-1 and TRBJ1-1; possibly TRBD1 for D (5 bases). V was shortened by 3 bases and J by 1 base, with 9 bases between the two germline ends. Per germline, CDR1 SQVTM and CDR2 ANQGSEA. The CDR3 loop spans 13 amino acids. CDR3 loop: CSVDVGENTEAFF. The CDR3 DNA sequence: TGCAGCGTTGATGTGGGGGAGAACACTGAAGCTTTCTTT. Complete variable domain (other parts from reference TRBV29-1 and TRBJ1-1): SAVISQKPSRDICQRGTSLTIQCQVDSQVTMMFWYRQQPGQSLTLIATANQGSEATYESGFVIDKFPISRPNLTFSTLTVSNMSPEDSSIYLCSVDVGENTEAFFGQGTRLTVV.

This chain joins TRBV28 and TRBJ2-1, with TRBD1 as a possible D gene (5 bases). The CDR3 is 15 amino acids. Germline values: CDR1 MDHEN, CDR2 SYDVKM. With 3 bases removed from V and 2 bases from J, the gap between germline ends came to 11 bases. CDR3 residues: CASSLTVETYNEQFF. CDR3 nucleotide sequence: TGTGCCAGCAGTTTGACAGTTGAGACCTACAATGAGCAGTTCTTC.

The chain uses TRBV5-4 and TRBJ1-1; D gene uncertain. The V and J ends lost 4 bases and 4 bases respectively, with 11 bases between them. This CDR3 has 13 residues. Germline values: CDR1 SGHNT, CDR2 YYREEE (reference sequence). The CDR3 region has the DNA TGTGCCAGCAGCCCCCTCGAGGGCACTGAAGCTTTCTTT. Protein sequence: CASSPLEGTEAFF.

The CDR3 DNA reads TGTGCCAGCAGCCGTGTCCCGCTGAGAGCTTTCTTT. Amino acid sequence: CASSRVPLRAFF. The rearrangement uses TRBV12-3 or TRBV12-4 and TRBJ1-1; D gene uncertain. V lost 6 bases, J lost 10 bases, and 15 bases lay in between. The CDR3 is 12 residues long.

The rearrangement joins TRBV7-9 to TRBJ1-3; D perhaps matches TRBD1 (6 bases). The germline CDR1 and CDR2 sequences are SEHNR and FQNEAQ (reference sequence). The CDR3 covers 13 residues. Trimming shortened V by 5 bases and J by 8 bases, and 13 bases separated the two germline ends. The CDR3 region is CASSHGGRYTIYF. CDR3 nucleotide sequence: TGTGCCAGCAGCCACGGGGGGCGATACACCATATATTTT.

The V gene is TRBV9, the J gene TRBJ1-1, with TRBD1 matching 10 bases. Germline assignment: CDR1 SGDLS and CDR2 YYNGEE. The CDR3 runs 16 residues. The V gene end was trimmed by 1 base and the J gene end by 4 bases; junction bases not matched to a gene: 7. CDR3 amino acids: CASSVNRDRGGTEAFF. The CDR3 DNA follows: TGTGCCAGCAGCGTAAATCGGGACAGGGGCGGCACTGAAGCTTTCTTT. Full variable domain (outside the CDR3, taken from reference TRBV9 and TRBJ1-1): DSGVTQTPKHLITATGQRVTLRCSPRSGDLSVYWYQQSLDQGLQFLIQYYNGEERAKGNILERFSAQQFPDLHSELNLSSLELGDSALYFCASSVNRDRGGTEAFFGQGTRLTVV.

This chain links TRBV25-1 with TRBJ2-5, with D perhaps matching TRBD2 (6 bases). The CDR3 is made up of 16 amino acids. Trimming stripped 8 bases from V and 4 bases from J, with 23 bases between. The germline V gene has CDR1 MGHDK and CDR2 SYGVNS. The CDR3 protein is CASAGVWGEVGETQYF. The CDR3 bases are TGTGCCAGCGCCGGAGTGTGGGGGGAAGTGGGAGAGACCCAGTACTTC.